The 7 T cell receptor beta chains in this list originate from one sample, sequenced in a study of OX40 agonist ivuxolimab in advanced cancers. The protocol was immunoSEQ multiplex PCR, while the TCRdb copy is restricted to in-frame clones and leaves out a portion. Of 43,000 or so clones in the sample, around 85% were seen once. The source was CD4+ or CD8+ T cells sorted from blood, collected in a trial of the OX40 agonist ivuxolimab. Source of these receptors: an adult with an advanced solid tumor such as melanoma, head and neck, liver or kidney cancer.

Note on this clone: The same CDR3 also results from other DNA sequences found in this sample. This chain joins TRBV2 and TRBJ1-5; unclear D gene. V was pared by 2 bases and J by 2 bases, with 7 bases between. The CDR3 length is 14 residues. The germline gives CDR1 SNHLY, CDR2 FYNNEI. The CDR3 DNA is TGTGCCAGCAGTGAACGCGGGGGCAATCAGCCCCAGCATTTT. Its translation is CASSERGGNQPQHF.

V is TRBV28 and J is TRBJ1-6; D uncertain. The CDR3 runs 15 residues. CDR1 and CDR2 from the germline V gene are MDHEN and SYDVKM. The V end was cut by 7 bases, the J end by 1 base, with 11 bases between. CDR3 loop: CASNGRFSYNSPLHF. The DNA of the CDR3 is TGTGCCAGCAACGGTAGATTTTCCTATAATTCACCCCTCCACTTT.

The genes are TRBV30 and TRBJ2-1; TRBD2 matches 7 bases. The CDR3 runs 16 residues. V shed 3 bases, J shed 4 bases, and the junction held 12 bases outside the gene matches. The V gene's germline CDR1 is GTSNPN and CDR2 SVGIG (reference sequence). The CDR3 coding sequence is TGTGCCTGGAGAATAGCGGGCGTGAGGGGTTACAATGAGCAGTTCTTC. Its translation is CAWRIAGVRGYNEQFF.

The sample holds a few counts of this clone. The J gene is TRBJ2-6, the V gene TRBV6-1; D call uncertain. The CDR3 loop spans 15 amino acids. The germline CDR1 and CDR2 sequences are MNHNS and SASEGT. V lost 3 bases and J 0 bases, leaving 6 bases between the germline ends. CDR3 residues: CASSDGFSGANVLTF. The CDR3 DNA follows: TGTGCCAGCAGTGACGGTTTCTCTGGGGCCAACGTCCTGACTTTC.

J is TRBJ2-5 and V is TRBV11-2; D remains ambiguous. Trimming took 0 bases from V and 5 from J, leaving 1 base between them. CDR3 length: 11 residues. Germline V gene data show CDR1 as SGHAT and CDR2 as FQNNGV. CDR3 protein: CASSLEETQYF. In nucleotides, the CDR3 is TGTGCCAGCAGCTTAGAGGAGACCCAGTACTTC.

The V gene is TRBV5-1, the J gene TRBJ2-1; 13 bases match TRBD2. Germline loops: CDR1 SGHRS, CDR2 YFSETQ. The J segment lost 5 bases and the V segment lost 0 bases, leaving 5 bases of the junction unmatched. The CDR3 totals 17 residues. In nucleotides, the CDR3 is TGCGCCAGCAGCTTGGGGACTAGCGGGAGAGGGGACAATGAGCAGTTCTTC. This gives the protein CASSLGTSGRGDNEQFF.

In nucleotides, the CDR3 is TGTGCCAGCAGCCCATCCTCGGGGGAGGCGTCCTACAATGAGCAGTTCTTC. Translating gives CASSPSSGEASYNEQFF. The rearrangement joins TRBV7-3 to TRBJ2-1, with TRBD2 as a possible D gene (6 bases). This CDR3 contains 17 residues. Trimming took 5 bases from V and 1 from J, leaving 18 bases between them. The germline V gene encodes CDR1 SGHTA and CDR2 FQGTGA.